This TCR beta chain was recorded in a study of breast tumors, draining lymph nodes, adjacent tissues (dated by TCRdb to the mid-2010s). In terms of the full investigation: The study compared TCR beta repertoires across tumor, adjacent nontumor tissue and axillary lymph nodes from breast cancer patients. The study was designed to assess the relationships and possible T-cell exchange between tumor, surrounding tissue and draining lymph node repertoires in human breast cancer. Broad study findings and their caveats: In luminal-like breast cancer, tumor and nontumor tissue repertoires resembled each other significantly more than in basal-like breast cancer. The conclusion that tumor T cells originate in lymph nodes was framed as consistent with a hypothesis rather than directly demonstrated. Tumor T-cell repertoires showed less diversity than lymph node repertoires and more diversity than nontumor tissue repertoires, and tumor T-cell repertoires showed preferential V and J gene usage. The data were considered consistent with the idea that most tumor T cells come from the lymph node and then expand in tumor tissue.

The lymph node samples were taken from the axillary draining lymph nodes of breast cancer patients. TCRdb shows the sequencer as Illumina HiSeq 2000. TCR beta chain libraries were generated by multiplex PCR amplification. High-throughput sequencing was used to analyze the amplified TCR beta chain products. TCRdb reran the public reads through fastp at Q25 and MiXCR, keeping productive beta chains. Duplicate CDR3 protein sequences are folded into a single record with the most common DNA and genes. The sample profile shows some 250,000 distinct CDR3 sequences; under 40% of them were found once. Over 3.5% of the sample goes to the ten largest clones. This clonotype has ten or more counts. Its antigen is currently not known. Per-base qualities were not stored, and no clone one base away is much larger. Measured from the cysteine to the phenylalanine, the CDR3 is 17 residues long. The only DNA kept is the CDR3, 51 bases in frame from the first base. Trimmed from V: 0 bases; trimmed from J: 2 bases; junction bases lacking a gene match: 6. From the germline V gene, CDR1 is SGHNT and CDR2 is YENEEA.

The sequencing input was axillary lymph node tissue. In this chain, TRBV11-3 is recombined with TRBJ2-3, with 9 bases matching TRBD2. This receptor was identified in a female donor with breast cancer. Some clones in this sample may be carry-over from other donors' samples. The DNA reads as follows: TGTGCCAGCAGCTTAGACAGTAGCGGGAGTTCCACAGATACGCAGTATTTT. This codes for CASSLDSSGSSTDTQYF.